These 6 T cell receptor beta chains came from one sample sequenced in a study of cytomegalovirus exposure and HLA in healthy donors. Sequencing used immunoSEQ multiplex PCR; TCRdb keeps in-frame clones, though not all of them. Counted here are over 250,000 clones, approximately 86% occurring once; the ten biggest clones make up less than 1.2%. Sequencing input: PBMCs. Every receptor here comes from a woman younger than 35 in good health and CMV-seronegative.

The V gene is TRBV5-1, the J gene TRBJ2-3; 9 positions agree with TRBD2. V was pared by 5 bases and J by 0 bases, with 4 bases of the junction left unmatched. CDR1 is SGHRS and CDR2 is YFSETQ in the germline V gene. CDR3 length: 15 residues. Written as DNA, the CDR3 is TGCGCCAGCAGGCAAGCGGGGGGTAGCACAGATACGCAGTATTTT. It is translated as CASRQAGGSTDTQYF.

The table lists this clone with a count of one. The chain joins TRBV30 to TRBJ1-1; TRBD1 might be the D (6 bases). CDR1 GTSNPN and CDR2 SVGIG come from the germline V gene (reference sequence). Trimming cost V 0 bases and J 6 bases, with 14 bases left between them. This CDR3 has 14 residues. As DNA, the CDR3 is TGTGCCTGGAGTGTACGGGGCAGGGGACCTGAAGCTTTCTTT. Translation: CAWSVRGRGPEAFF. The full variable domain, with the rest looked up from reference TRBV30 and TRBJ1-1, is SQTIHQWPATLVQPVGSPLSLECTVEGTSNPNLYWYRQAAGRGLQLLFYSVGIGQISSEVPQNLSASRPQDRQFILSSKKLLLSDSGFYLCAWSVRGRGPEAFFGQGTRLTVV.

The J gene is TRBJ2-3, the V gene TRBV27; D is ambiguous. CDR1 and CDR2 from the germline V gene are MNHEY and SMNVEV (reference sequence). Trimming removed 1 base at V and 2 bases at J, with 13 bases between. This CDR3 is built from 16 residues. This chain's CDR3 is CASSLFPLTVTDTQYF. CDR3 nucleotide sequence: TGTGCCAGCAGTTTATTCCCACTTACCGTCACAGATACGCAGTATTTT.

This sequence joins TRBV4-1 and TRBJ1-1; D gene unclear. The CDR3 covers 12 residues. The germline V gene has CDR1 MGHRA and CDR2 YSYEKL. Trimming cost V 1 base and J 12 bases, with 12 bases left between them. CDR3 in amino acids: CASSQVESKTFF. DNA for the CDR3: TGCGCCAGCAGCCAAGTAGAGAGTAAGACTTTCTTT.

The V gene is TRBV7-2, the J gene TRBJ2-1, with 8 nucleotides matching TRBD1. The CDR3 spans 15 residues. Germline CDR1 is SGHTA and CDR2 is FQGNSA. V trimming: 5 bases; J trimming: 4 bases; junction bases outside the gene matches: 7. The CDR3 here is CASSLDRGNYNEQFF. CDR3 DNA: TGTGCCAGCAGCCTTGACAGGGGTAATTACAATGAGCAGTTCTTC.

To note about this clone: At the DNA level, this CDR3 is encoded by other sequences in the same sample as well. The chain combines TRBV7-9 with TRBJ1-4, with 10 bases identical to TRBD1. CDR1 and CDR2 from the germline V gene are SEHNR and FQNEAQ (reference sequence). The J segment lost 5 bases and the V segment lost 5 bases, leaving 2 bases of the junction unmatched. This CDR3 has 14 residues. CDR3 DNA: TGTGCCAGCAGCCTGGGACAGGGGAATGAAAAACTGTTTTTT. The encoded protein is CASSLGQGNEKLFF. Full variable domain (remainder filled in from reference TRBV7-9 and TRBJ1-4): DTGVSQNPRHKITKRGQNVTFRCDPISEHNRLYWYRQTLGQGPEFLTYFQNEAQLEKSRLLSDRFSAERPKGSFSTLEIQRTEQGDSAMYLCASSLGQGNEKLFFGSGTQLSVL.